The next 28 T cell receptor beta chains were all read from a single sample in a study of lymphopenia after photon versus proton radiotherapy. The assay was immunoSEQ multiplex PCR, and TCRdb's table has in-frame clones only and misses some. This table has more than 30,000 clones, roughly nine tenths appearing once. Source: peripheral blood, taken from a patient treated with proton-based radiotherapy. All receptors come from a woman in her 70s with pancreatic cancer. Some clones in this sample may be carry-over from other donors' samples.

The CDR3 is CASSAGTSGRTDTQYF. The CDR3 nucleotides read TGTGCCAGCAGCGCAGGGACTAGCGGGAGGACAGATACGCAGTATTTT. The chain is built from TRBV9 and TRBJ2-3; 15 bases line up with TRBD2. The CDR3 is made up of 16 amino acids. Germline V gives CDR1 SGDLS, CDR2 YYNGEE. The V segment lost 3 bases and the J segment 3 bases; nucleotides outside the gene matches: 2.

The chain links TRBV23-1 to TRBJ2-7; a weak D match, TRBD2 (6 bases). TRBV23-1 is recorded as an ORF, its role being uncertain. The CDR3 has 15 amino acids. V lost 2 bases to trimming and J lost 9 bases, with 20 bases between them. This CDR3 is CASSQGGEAPGGQYF. The CDR3 bases are TGCGCCAGCAGTCAAGGCGGGGAAGCCCCCGGGGGGCAGTACTTC.

This clone was detected once. This chain uses TRBV10-3 with TRBJ1-1; D is ambiguous. Germline V lookup: CDR1 ENHRY, CDR2 SYGVKD. V lost 0 bases and J lost 7, with 6 bases in between. The CDR3 contains 12 residues. CDR3 loop: CAISESQREAFF. CDR3 bases: TGTGCCATCAGTGAGTCACAGCGTGAAGCTTTCTTT.

The V call is TRBV5-1, the J call TRBJ2-3, with TRBD2 identical over 8 bases. The germline gives CDR1 SGHRS, CDR2 YFSETQ. J gave up 0 bases and V 0 bases, and 3 bases lay outside the gene matches. The CDR3 has 16 amino acids. The DNA for the CDR3 is TGCGCCAGCAGCTTGGCCCTAGCGGGTAGCACAGATACGCAGTATTTT. This sequence encodes CASSLALAGSTDTQYF.

The CDR3 DNA reads TGCGCCAGCAGCTTACCAGTTAACGGGGAGCTGTTTTTT. Translating gives CASSLPVNGELFF. The genes are TRBV5-1 and TRBJ2-2; D call uncertain. Trimming took 2 bases from V and 7 from J, leaving 9 bases between them. The CDR3 totals 13 residues. Germline V gene lookup returns CDR1 SGHRS and CDR2 YFSETQ.

The chain is built from TRBV10-1 and TRBJ2-5; D is perhaps TRBD2 (5 bases). V lost 3 bases, J lost 4 bases, and 12 bases lay in between. This CDR3 comprises 14 residues. Germline V gives CDR1 WNHNN, CDR2 SYGVQD (reference sequence). The CDR3 reads CASSDALAGETQYF. The CDR3 DNA is TGCGCCAGCAGTGATGCTCTAGCCGGAGAGACCCAGTACTTC.

This clone was seen just once. The chain joins TRBV10-3 to TRBJ2-1; D uncertain. This CDR3 has 11 amino acids. In germline, CDR1 is ENHRY, CDR2 SYGVKD. V was clipped by 5 bases and J by 5 bases, with 4 bases between them. CDR3 bases: TGTGCCATCAGTCCCGACAATGAGCAGTTCTTC. Amino acid sequence: CAISPDNEQFF.

CDR3 nucleotides: TGTGCCAGCAGTGAAGGCTGGCTAGCGGGGGCATACAATGAGCAGTTCTTC. Its translation: CASSEGWLAGAYNEQFF. V gene TRBV2 combines with J gene TRBJ2-1; 10 nucleotides match TRBD2. V lost 1 base and J lost 4; bases outside the gene matches: 7. The germline V gene encodes CDR1 SNHLY and CDR2 FYNNEI. The CDR3 contains 17 residues.

The CDR3 DNA reads TGCGCCAGCAGCGGGAATAGGCCCCAGCATTTT. Its protein is CASSGNRPQHF. This sequence joins TRBV5-1 and TRBJ1-5; D not resolved. V lost 4 bases and J lost 9, with 8 bases in between. Germline V gives CDR1 SGHRS, CDR2 YFSETQ. This CDR3 contains 11 residues. Full variable domain (rest looked up from reference TRBV5-1 and TRBJ1-5): KAGVTQTPRYLIKTRGQQVTLSCSPISGHRSVSWYQQTPGQGLQFLFEYFSETQRNKGNFPGRFSGRQFSNSRSEMNVSTLELGDSALYLCASSGNRPQHFGDGTRLSIL.

This clone was seen a single time. CDR3 amino acids: CASSSTGFYGYTF. CDR3 in DNA: TGCGCCAGCAGCTCGACAGGGTTCTATGGCTACACCTTC. The chain carries TRBV5-1 and TRBJ1-2; 7 bases align to TRBD1. The V segment lost 3 bases and the J segment 4 bases; nucleotides outside the gene matches: 3. The CDR3 has 13 amino acids. In germline, CDR1 is SGHRS, CDR2 YFSETQ. Filled out from reference TRBV5-1 and TRBJ1-2, the complete variable domain reads KAGVTQTPRYLIKTRGQQVTLSCSPISGHRSVSWYQQTPGQGLQFLFEYFSETQRNKGNFPGRFSGRQFSNSRSEMNVSTLELGDSALYLCASSSTGFYGYTFGSGTRLTVV.

The chain is built from TRBV30 and TRBJ2-1; D is possibly TRBD1 (6 bases). The germline gives CDR1 GTSNPN, CDR2 SVGIG (reference sequence). Trimming took 2 bases from V and 6 from J, leaving 14 bases between them. This CDR3 has 14 amino acids. CDR3 protein: CAWSLLGQINEQFF. As DNA, the CDR3 is TGTGCCTGGAGTCTCTTAGGACAGATCAATGAGCAGTTCTTC.

The chain joins TRBV6-1 to TRBJ2-7, with a weak D call TRBD2 (6 bases). Germline loops: CDR1 MNHNS, CDR2 SASEGT. The CDR3 runs 16 residues. V was cut by 3 bases and J by 1 base, with 16 bases left in between. CDR3 DNA: TGTGCCAGCAGTGATGTGGGCGGGGTTCGTTCCTACGAGCAGTACTTC. Translating it yields CASSDVGGVRSYEQYF.

This chain connects TRBV29-1 to TRBJ1-1, with 8 bases that match TRBD1. Germline CDR1 reads SQVTM; CDR2 reads ANQGSEA. V was pared by 3 bases and J by 3 bases, with 0 bases of the junction left unmatched. This CDR3 has 12 residues. Here the CDR3 DNA reads TGCAGCGTTGAGGACAGGGACACTGAAGCTTTCTTT. This gives the protein CSVEDRDTEAFF. Full variable domain (remainder filled in from reference TRBV29-1 and TRBJ1-1): SAVISQKPSRDICQRGTSLTIQCQVDSQVTMMFWYRQQPGQSLTLIATANQGSEATYESGFVIDKFPISRPNLTFSTLTVSNMSPEDSSIYLCSVEDRDTEAFFGQGTRLTVV.

The chain employs TRBV6-1 and TRBJ2-7; maybe TRBD1 (6 bases). Germline V gene lookup returns CDR1 MNHNS and CDR2 SASEGT. CDR3 length equals 14 residues. Between the trimmed V and J ends, which lost 4 bases and 2 bases, there was a span of 12 bases. CDR3 region: CASSAGTSPYEQYF. The CDR3 DNA sequence: TGTGCCAGCAGTGCCGGGACATCCCCCTACGAGCAGTACTTC.

In nucleotides, the CDR3 is TGTGCCAGCAGCTGGGGGGAGGAGAGGGGTGAGCAGTTCTTC. Translation: CASSWGEERGEQFF. The chain couples TRBV5-6 to TRBJ2-1; a possible D gene is TRBD2 (6 bases). The CDR3 length is 14 residues. V was pared by 3 bases and J by 9 bases, with 16 bases between. Germline loops: CDR1 SGHDT, CDR2 YYEEEE.

This chain joins TRBV19 and TRBJ2-7, with TRBD2 identical over 11 bases. Germline CDR1 LNHDA, CDR2 SQIVND (reference sequence). The CDR3 runs 14 residues. The junction had 3 bases not matched to a gene; V was cut back by 6 bases and J by 2 bases. For the CDR3, the DNA is TGTGCCAGTAGAGATAGCGGGAGGGCCTACGAGCAGTACTTC. As protein: CASRDSGRAYEQYF.

The chain couples TRBV12-5 to TRBJ2-1, with 12 positions matching TRBD2. Germline loops: CDR1 LGHNT, CDR2 FRNRAP. The CDR3 runs 16 residues. With V trimmed by 1 base and J by 6 bases, 4 bases remained unmatched. In nucleotides, the CDR3 is TGTGCTAGTGGTTTGGGGGGACTAGCGGGCGTCAATGAGCAGTTCTTC. Its protein product is CASGLGGLAGVNEQFF.

The CDR3 sequence: CASSVASSGWSTDTQYF. The CDR3 region has the DNA TGTGCCAGCAGCGTAGCGTCTAGCGGGTGGAGCACAGATACGCAGTATTTT. The genes are TRBV9 and TRBJ2-3; TRBD2 matches 8 bases. J lost 0 bases, V lost 0 bases, and 6 bases had no gene match. This CDR3 region has 17 residues. CDR1 SGDLS and CDR2 YYNGEE come from the germline V gene. The full variable domain, rest sourced from reference TRBV9 and TRBJ2-3, is DSGVTQTPKHLITATGQRVTLRCSPRSGDLSVYWYQQSLDQGLQFLIQYYNGEERAKGNILERFSAQQFPDLHSELNLSSLELGDSALYFCASSVASSGWSTDTQYFGPGTRLTVL.

V gene TRBV11-2 combines with J gene TRBJ1-2; no reliable D call. V lost 2 bases and J 2 bases, leaving 15 bases between the germline ends. This CDR3 is 16 amino acids long. Germline V gene lookup returns CDR1 SGHAT and CDR2 FQNNGV. DNA of the CDR3: TGTGCCAGCAGCTTAAATGTAAGGGCGGAGAACTATGGCTACACCTTC. Translated, it gives CASSLNVRAENYGYTF.

The genes are TRBV16 and TRBJ2-7; TRBD1 matches 9 bases. V gave up 2 bases and J gave up 6 bases; unmatched junction bases: 8. The CDR3 extends over 15 amino acids. The germline CDR1 and CDR2 sequences are KGHSY and FQNENV. The CDR3 here is CASSQAGTGLAEQYF. CDR3 nucleotide sequence: TGTGCCAGCAGCCAAGCAGGGACAGGGCTCGCCGAGCAGTACTTC.

The chain links TRBV19 to TRBJ1-5; TRBD1 matches 9 bases. V shed 2 bases, J shed 5 bases, and the junction held 4 bases outside the gene matches. This CDR3 region has 15 residues. Germline V gene lookup returns CDR1 LNHDA and CDR2 SQIVND (reference sequence). The CDR3 nucleotides read TGTGCCAGTAGTATAACACGGACAGGGGATCAGCCCCAGCATTTT. Residues: CASSITRTGDQPQHF.

This sequence joins TRBV4-1 and TRBJ2-3; TRBD1 matches at 7 bases. V was pared by 0 bases and J by 6 bases, with 12 bases of the junction left unmatched. In germline, CDR1 is MGHRA, CDR2 YSYEKL. The CDR3 is 17 residues long. CDR3 bases: TGCGCCAGCAGCCAAGAGGTAGTGACAGGGTTTGGCGATACGCAGTATTTT. It specifies CASSQEVVTGFGDTQYF.

This rearrangement joins TRBV11-2 to TRBJ2-3; 16 positions match TRBD2. The CDR3 has 18 amino acids. After removal of 5 bases from V and 3 bases from J, the junction contained 8 bases not matched to a gene. CDR1 SGHAT and CDR2 FQNNGV come from the germline V gene. CDR3 amino acids: CASSREGLAGGSTDTQYF. The CDR3, as DNA: TGTGCCAGCAGCCGAGAGGGACTAGCGGGAGGGTCTACAGATACGCAGTATTTT.

This rearrangement joins TRBV29-1 to TRBJ2-5, with 12 bases aligning to TRBD2. The germline CDR1 and CDR2 sequences are SQVTM and ANQGSEA. The V segment lost 4 bases and the J segment 1 base; nucleotides outside the gene matches: 7. This CDR3 has 16 amino acids. CDR3 sequence (DNA): TGCAGCGTTGGCGGGGGACTAGCGGGCCTCCAAGAGACCCAGTACTTC. As protein: CSVGGGLAGLQETQYF.

The chain recombines TRBV6-6 with TRBJ1-4; no clear D gene. Deletions cut 3 bases from V and 2 bases from J, with 7 bases between. CDR3 length: 14 residues. The germline V gene encodes CDR1 MNHNY and CDR2 SVGAGI (reference sequence). The CDR3 protein is CASSYMLTNEKLFF. In nucleotides, the CDR3 is TGTGCCAGCAGTTATATGCTGACTAATGAAAAACTGTTTTTT.

This chain uses TRBV5-1 with TRBJ2-7, with D possibly being TRBD1 (6 bases). Trimming cost V 4 bases and J 5 bases, with 16 bases left between them. The CDR3 is 14 residues long. Germline CDR1 and CDR2: SGHRS and YFSETQ. CDR3 sequence reads: CASSPGQGFHEQYF. CDR3 bases: TGCGCCAGCAGCCCGGGTCAGGGGTTCCACGAGCAGTACTTC.

The chain links TRBV6-1 to TRBJ2-3; 8 bases line up with TRBD1. V dropped 2 bases and J dropped 3; count of bases not matched to a gene: 7. The CDR3 has 16 amino acids. Germline CDR1 reads MNHNS; CDR2 reads SASEGT. CDR3 region: CASSEHTGGVTDTQYF. The CDR3 bases are TGTGCCAGCAGTGAACATACAGGGGGTGTGACAGATACGCAGTATTTT.

The genes are TRBV27 and TRBJ1-1; maybe TRBD1 (5 bases). Germline V gene data show CDR1 as MNHEY and CDR2 as SMNVEV (reference sequence). Trimming shortened V by 1 base and J by 0 bases, and 9 bases separated the two germline ends. The CDR3 covers 15 residues. CDR3 loop: CASSLWDGMNTEAFF. As DNA, the CDR3 is TGTGCCAGCAGTTTATGGGACGGTATGAACACTGAAGCTTTCTTT.